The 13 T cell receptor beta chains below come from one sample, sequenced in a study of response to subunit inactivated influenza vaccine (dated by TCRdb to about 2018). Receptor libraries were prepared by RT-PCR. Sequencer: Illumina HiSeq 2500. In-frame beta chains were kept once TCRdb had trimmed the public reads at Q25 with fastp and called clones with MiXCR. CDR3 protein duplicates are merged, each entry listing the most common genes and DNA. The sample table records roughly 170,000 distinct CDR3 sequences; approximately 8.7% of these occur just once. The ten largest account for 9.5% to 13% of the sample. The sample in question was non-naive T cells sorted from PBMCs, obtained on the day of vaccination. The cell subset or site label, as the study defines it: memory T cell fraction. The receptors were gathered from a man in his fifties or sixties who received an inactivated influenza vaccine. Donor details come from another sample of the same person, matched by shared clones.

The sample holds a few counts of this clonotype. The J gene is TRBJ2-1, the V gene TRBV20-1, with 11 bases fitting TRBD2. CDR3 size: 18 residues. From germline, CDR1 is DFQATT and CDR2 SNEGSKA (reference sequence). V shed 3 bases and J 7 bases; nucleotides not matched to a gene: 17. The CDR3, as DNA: TGCAGTGCTAGGGCCCCACCTACTAGCGGGAGTAGGGGGAATGAGCAGTTCTTC. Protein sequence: CSARAPPTSGSRGNEQFF.

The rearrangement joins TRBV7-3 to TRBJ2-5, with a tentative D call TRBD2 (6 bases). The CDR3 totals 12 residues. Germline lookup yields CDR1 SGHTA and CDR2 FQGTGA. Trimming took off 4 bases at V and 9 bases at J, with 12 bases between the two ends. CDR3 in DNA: TGTGCCAGCAGCTGGGGAACTAGCCCCCAGTACTTC. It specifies CASSWGTSPQYF.

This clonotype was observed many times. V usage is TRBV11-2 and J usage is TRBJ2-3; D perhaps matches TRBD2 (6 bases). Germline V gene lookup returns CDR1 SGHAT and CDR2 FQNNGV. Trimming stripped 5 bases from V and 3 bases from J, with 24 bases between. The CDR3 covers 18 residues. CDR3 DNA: TGTGCCAGCAGCGCGGGGAAGTTAGCAGATCTGTGGACAGATACGCAGTATTTT. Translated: CASSAGKLADLWTDTQYF.

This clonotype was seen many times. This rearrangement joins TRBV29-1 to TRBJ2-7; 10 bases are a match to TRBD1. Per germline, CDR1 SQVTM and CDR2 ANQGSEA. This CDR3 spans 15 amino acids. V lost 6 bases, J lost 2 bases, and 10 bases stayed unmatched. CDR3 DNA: TGCAGCGTCGAGGGTCGGACAGGGGGGACCTACGAGCAGTACTTC. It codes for CSVEGRTGGTYEQYF.

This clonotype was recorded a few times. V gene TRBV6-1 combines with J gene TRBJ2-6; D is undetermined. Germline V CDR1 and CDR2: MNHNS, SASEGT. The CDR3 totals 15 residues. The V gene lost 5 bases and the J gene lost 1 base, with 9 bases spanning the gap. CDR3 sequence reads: CASSLQPSGANVLTF. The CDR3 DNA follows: TGTGCCAGCAGTCTCCAGCCTTCTGGGGCCAACGTCCTGACTTTC.

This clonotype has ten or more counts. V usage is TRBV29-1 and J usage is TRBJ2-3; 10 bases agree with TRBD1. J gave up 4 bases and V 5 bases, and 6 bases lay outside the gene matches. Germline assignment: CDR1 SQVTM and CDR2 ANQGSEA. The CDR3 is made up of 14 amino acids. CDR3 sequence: CSVKDRGRADTQYF. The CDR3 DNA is TGCAGCGTTAAGGACAGGGGGAGGGCAGATACGCAGTATTTT.

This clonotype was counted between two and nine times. Written as DNA, the CDR3 is TGTGCCAGCAGCTCCCAAGGGGGGTTCAATCAGCCCCAGCATTTT. This encodes CASSSQGGFNQPQHF. The V call is TRBV7-2, the J call TRBJ1-5, with D perhaps matching TRBD1 (6 bases). Germline-derived CDR1 and CDR2 are SGHTA and FQGNSA. V shed 4 bases and J shed 3 bases, with 13 bases lying between them. This CDR3 has 15 residues.

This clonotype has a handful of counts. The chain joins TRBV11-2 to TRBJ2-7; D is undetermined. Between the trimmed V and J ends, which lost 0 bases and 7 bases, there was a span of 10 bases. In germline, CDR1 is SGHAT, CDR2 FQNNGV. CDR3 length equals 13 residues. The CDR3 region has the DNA TGTGCCAGCAGCTTAGATCTAAGTCGGGAGCAGTACTTC. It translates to CASSLDLSREQYF.

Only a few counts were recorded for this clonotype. The CDR3 DNA follows: TGTGCCAGTAGTATGCTGAATGAGCAGTTCTTC. Translated, it gives CASSMLNEQFF. The gene calls are TRBV19 and TRBJ2-1, with no clear D. In germline, CDR1 is LNHDA, CDR2 SQIVND (reference sequence). Between the trimmed V and J ends, which lost 3 bases and 7 bases, there was a span of 4 bases. The CDR3 has 11 amino acids.

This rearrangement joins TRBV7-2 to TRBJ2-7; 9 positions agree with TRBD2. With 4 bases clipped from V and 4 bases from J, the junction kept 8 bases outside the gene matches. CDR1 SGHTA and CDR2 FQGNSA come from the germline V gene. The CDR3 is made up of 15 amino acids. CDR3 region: CASSWKISGSYEQYF. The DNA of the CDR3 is TGTGCCAGCAGCTGGAAGATTAGCGGGAGTTACGAGCAGTACTTC.

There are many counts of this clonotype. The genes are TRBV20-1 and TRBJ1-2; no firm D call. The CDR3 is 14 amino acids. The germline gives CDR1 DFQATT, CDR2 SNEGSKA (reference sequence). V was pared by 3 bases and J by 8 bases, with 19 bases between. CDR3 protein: CSASHLGGFGGYTF. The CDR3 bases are TGCAGTGCTAGCCACCTGGGAGGGTTTGGAGGCTACACCTTC.

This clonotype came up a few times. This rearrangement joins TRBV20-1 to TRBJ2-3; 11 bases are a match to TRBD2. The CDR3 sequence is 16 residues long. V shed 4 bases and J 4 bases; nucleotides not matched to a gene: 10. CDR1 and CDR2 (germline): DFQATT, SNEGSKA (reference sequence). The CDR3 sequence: CSATALAGDGADTQYF. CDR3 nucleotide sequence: TGCAGTGCTACCGCACTAGCGGGAGATGGAGCAGATACGCAGTATTTT.

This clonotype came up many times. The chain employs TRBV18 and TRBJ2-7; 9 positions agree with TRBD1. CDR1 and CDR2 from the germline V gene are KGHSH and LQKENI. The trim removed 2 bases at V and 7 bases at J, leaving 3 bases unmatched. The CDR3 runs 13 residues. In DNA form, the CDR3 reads TGTGCCAGCTCACCAGGGACAGGGTGGGAGCAGTACTTC. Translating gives CASSPGTGWEQYF. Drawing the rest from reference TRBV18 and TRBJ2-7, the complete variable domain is NAGVMQNPRHLVRRRGQEARLRCSPMKGHSHVYWYRQLPEEGLKFMVYLQKENIIDESGMPKERFSAEFPKEGPSILRIQQVVRGDSAAYFCASSPGTGWEQYFGPGTRLTVT.